This T cell receptor (beta chain) was documented in a study of OX40 agonist ivuxolimab in advanced cancers. In the study overall: Ivuxolimab was delivered to patients intravenously every 2 weeks at doses spanning 0.01 to 10 mg/kg.

Exclusion applied to patients with autoimmune disease history or systemic immunosuppression. The trim removed 5 bases at V and 7 bases at J, leaving 9 bases unmatched. Germline CDR1 LNHDA, CDR2 SQIVND (reference sequence). The CDR3 runs to 15 residues. The repertoire was sequenced with immunoSEQ multiplex PCR; TCRdb's copy has only in-frame clones and lacks some. Of some 80,000 clones detected, 65% to 85% appear once; the ten largest clones hold around 7.8%. The specimen was CD4+ or CD8+ T cells sorted from blood, collected in a trial of the OX40 agonist ivuxolimab. The sequence was collected from an adult with an advanced solid tumor such as melanoma, head and neck, liver or kidney cancer. The rearrangement links TRBV19 to TRBJ2-1, with 9 bases identical to TRBD1. Written as DNA, the CDR3 is TGTGCCAGTAGTGCCTTTGGACAGGGGAGGAATGAGCAGTTCTTC. Its translation is CASSAFGQGRNEQFF.